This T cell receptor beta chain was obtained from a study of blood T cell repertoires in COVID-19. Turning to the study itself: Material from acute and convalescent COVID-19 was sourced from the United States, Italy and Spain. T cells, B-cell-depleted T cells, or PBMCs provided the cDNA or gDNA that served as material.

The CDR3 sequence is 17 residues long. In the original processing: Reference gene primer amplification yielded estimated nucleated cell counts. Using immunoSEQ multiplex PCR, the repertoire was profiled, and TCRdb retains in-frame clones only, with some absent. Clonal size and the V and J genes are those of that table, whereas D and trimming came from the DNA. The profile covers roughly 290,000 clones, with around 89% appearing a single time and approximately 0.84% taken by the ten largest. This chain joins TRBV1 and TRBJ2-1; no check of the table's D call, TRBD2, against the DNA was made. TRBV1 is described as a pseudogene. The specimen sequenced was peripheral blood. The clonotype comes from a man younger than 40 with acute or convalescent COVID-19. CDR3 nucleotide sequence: TGCACCAGCACCCCCCGCCCGACTAGCGGCTCCTACAATGAGCAGTTCTTC. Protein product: CTSTPRPTSGSYNEQFF.